This TCR beta chain is from a study of shared clonotypes between healthy human individuals. Notes on the study in general: Donor clonotype sharing was expected to depend on sequencing depth.

With respect to this clone: Its antigen is not identified. With only one base between it and a far larger clone, this is likely a read error.

This was a deep-level run. Some clones are missing from TCRdb's copy, which holds only in-frame ones; the method was immunoSEQ multiplex PCR. The profile shows approximately 500,000 clones, approximately 84% of them singletons. Germline V gives CDR1 MNHEY, CDR2 SMNVEV (reference sequence). The ends were cut back, 5 bases at V and 4 bases at J, with 11 bases in the middle. CDR3 length: 13 amino acids. This receptor was obtained from a woman between 40 and 50 years old in good health. Some clones in this sample may be carry-over from other donors' samples. Material for sequencing was PBMCs. The chain combines TRBV27 with TRBJ1-1; the D is unclear. Here the CDR3 DNA reads TGTGCCAGCAGTACCAGTATGGGCACTGAAGCTTTCTTT. This codes for CASSTSMGTEAFF.